The present entry profiles one TCR beta chain with its context. The germline V and J ends were trimmed by 4 bases and 1 base, with 8 bases remaining between them. This CDR3 contains 14 residues. The germline V gene encodes CDR1 SGHAT and CDR2 FQNNGV. These data belong to a study of blood T cell repertoires in COVID-19. Across the study: Collection of acute and convalescent COVID-19 samples took place in the United States, Italy and Spain. Nucleic acid was either cDNA or gDNA, and it came from T cells, B-cell-depleted T cells, or PBMCs.

Per the original data handling: Amplification with reference gene primers provided the estimates of nucleated cell counts. Assay: immunoSEQ multiplex PCR; the TCRdb copy retains only in-frame clones and omits some. V and J calls and clone size follow that table, whereas D and trimming were derived from the DNA. Of about 200,000 clones listed, approximately 90% are singletons. Source material: peripheral blood. The receptor was derived from a man between 40 and 49 years old with active or convalescent COVID-19. The genes are TRBV11-2 and TRBJ1-3; unclear D gene. In nucleotides, the CDR3 is TGTGCCAGCAGCTCCACGGGTTCTGGAAACACCATATATTTT. Its protein is CASSSTGSGNTIYF.